Each of the 30 T cell receptor beta chains below was sequenced from the same sample in a study of shared clonotypes between healthy human individuals. The assay was immunoSEQ multiplex PCR, and TCRdb's table has in-frame clones only and misses some. The sample gives some 980,000 clones, roughly 72% of which show up once; approximately 1.5% is in the top ten. The sequencing sample was made of memory CD4+ T cells sorted from blood. Subset: CD45RA-negative fraction. All receptors derive from a man aged 18 to 30 in good health.

J is TRBJ1-5 and V is TRBV5-8, with D maybe TRBD1 (6 bases). Per germline, CDR1 SGHTS and CDR2 YDEGEE. This CDR3 contains 13 residues. Deletions cut 4 bases from V and 6 bases from J, with 11 bases between. CDR3 nucleotides: TGTGCCAGCAGCAGGGCAGGGGCTCAGCCCCAGCATTTT. Translating gives CASSRAGAQPQHF.

This clone was recorded only once. V is TRBV10-3 and J is TRBJ2-1; D is possibly TRBD2 (6 bases). V lost 6 bases to trimming and J lost 5 bases, with 11 bases between them. This CDR3 spans 13 amino acids. The V gene's germline CDR1 is ENHRY and CDR2 SYGVKD. The CDR3 nucleotides are TGTGCCATCAGCGACGGGAGCCACAATGAGCAGTTCTTC. Its protein is CAISDGSHNEQFF.

This clone was observed once. The gene calls are TRBV6-1 and TRBJ2-3; D is possibly TRBD2 (6 bases). V dropped 7 bases and J dropped 2 bases, with 10 bases sitting between them. Looked up from germline, CDR1 is MNHNS and CDR2 is SASEGT. This CDR3 is 13 amino acids long. CDR3 coding DNA: TGTGCCAGCACCCGGGGGTTCACAGATACGCAGTATTTT. It yields the protein CASTRGFTDTQYF.

The chain recombines TRBV18 with TRBJ2-1, with D possibly TRBD1 on 6 matching bases. The CDR3 length is 13 residues. The V and J ends lost 1 base and 9 bases respectively, with 10 bases between them. The germline V gene has CDR1 KGHSH and CDR2 LQKENI. The CDR3 DNA is TGTGCCAGCTCACCACAACAGGGTATTGAGCAGTTCTTC. Translating it yields CASSPQQGIEQFF.

CDR3 coding DNA: TGTGCCATCAGTGAAGAGGCTAGCCGTCAGGAGCAGTTCTTC. The encoded protein is CAISEEASRQEQFF. The chain employs TRBV10-3 and TRBJ2-1; tentatively, D is TRBD2 (5 bases). Trimming took 3 bases from V and 10 from J, leaving 16 bases between them. The CDR3 runs 14 residues. Germline V lookup: CDR1 ENHRY, CDR2 SYGVKD.

V is TRBV19 and J is TRBJ1-4; weak D call: TRBD1 (6 bases). Trimming removed 6 bases from V and 0 bases from J, with 14 bases in between. Germline values: CDR1 LNHDA, CDR2 SQIVND (reference sequence). This CDR3 is built from 16 residues. The DNA for the CDR3 is TGTGCCAGTAGCCCCTCCGACAGGACAACTAATGAAAAACTGTTTTTT. Translating it yields CASSPSDRTTNEKLFF.

The gene calls are TRBV7-9 and TRBJ2-1; 9 positions agree with TRBD1. V shed 5 bases and J 3 bases; nucleotides not matched to a gene: 2. CDR3 length: 14 amino acids. From germline, CDR1 is SEHNR and CDR2 FQNEAQ (reference sequence). In DNA form, the CDR3 reads TGTGCCAGCAGCCGGACAGGGGTCTACAATGAGCAGTTCTTC. It yields the protein CASSRTGVYNEQFF.

The chain joins TRBV19 to TRBJ1-4; 8 bases line up with TRBD1. V trimming: 5 bases; J trimming: 2 bases; junction bases outside the gene matches: 4. The CDR3 runs to 15 residues. Germline V gene data show CDR1 as LNHDA and CDR2 as SQIVND (reference sequence). The chain's CDR3 is CASSSSGGTNEKLFF. The CDR3 DNA is TGTGCCAGTAGTTCCTCAGGGGGCACTAATGAAAAACTGTTTTTT.

The chain employs TRBV6-1 and TRBJ1-1; D might be TRBD1 (5 bases). CDR3 length: 14 residues. Per the germline V gene, CDR1 is MNHNS and CDR2 is SASEGT. The ends were cut back, 2 bases at V and 2 bases at J, with 9 bases in the middle. DNA for the CDR3: TGTGCCAGCAGTGAAAGGGGCAGTAACACTGAAGCTTTCTTT. The encoded protein is CASSERGSNTEAFF.

The chain employs TRBV13 and TRBJ2-1, with TRBD1 matching over 8 bases. Trimming at V came to 6 bases and at J to 4 bases, leaving 14 bases not matched to a gene. There are 17 residues in the CDR3. CDR1 PRHDT and CDR2 FYEKMQ come from the germline V gene (reference sequence). For the CDR3, the DNA is TGTGCCAGCAGTCCCCAGGGGGCTAGCCCACAGTACAATGAGCAGTTCTTC. This sequence encodes CASSPQGASPQYNEQFF.

This clone was detected a few times. V gene TRBV4-1 combines with J gene TRBJ2-1; 16 bases are shared with TRBD2. V gave up 0 bases and J gave up 9 bases; unmatched junction bases: 11. CDR3 length: 19 residues. Germline V gene sequence: CDR1 MGHRA, CDR2 YSYEKL. Here the CDR3 reads CASSQEGTSGRASTIEQFF. In DNA form, the CDR3 reads TGCGCCAGCAGCCAAGAGGGGACTAGCGGGAGGGCCTCTACAATTGAGCAGTTCTTC.

The chain recombines TRBV11-2 with TRBJ2-5, with D hard to call. CDR3 size: 16 residues. Germline values: CDR1 SGHAT, CDR2 FQNNGV. V was clipped by 1 base and J by 2 bases, with 14 bases between them. The CDR3 DNA is TGTGCCAGCAGCTTAGCCTTTACTGGGCTACAAGAGACCCAGTACTTC. Its translation: CASSLAFTGLQETQYF.

This clone was observed a few times. The chain couples TRBV9 to TRBJ2-3; possible D gene TRBD2, 5 bases. CDR1 is SGDLS, CDR2 YYNGEE, per germline. The CDR3 has 16 residues. V lost 3 bases and J 2 bases, leaving 16 bases between the germline ends. The CDR3 loop is CASSEGWRSLTDTQYF. For the CDR3, the DNA is TGTGCCAGCAGCGAGGGATGGAGGTCTCTCACAGATACGCAGTATTTT.

This chain joins TRBV18 and TRBJ2-5; D remains unclear. Trimming removed 0 bases from V and 5 bases from J, with 13 bases in between. Germline V CDR1 and CDR2: KGHSH, LQKENI. The length of the CDR3 is 15 residues. The CDR3 nucleotides read TGTGCCAGCTCACCACCGGCGGCAGGTGGGGAGACCCAGTACTTC. Translation gives CASSPPAAGGETQYF.

The J gene is TRBJ2-1, the V gene TRBV10-3; D unresolved. Per the germline V gene, CDR1 is ENHRY and CDR2 is SYGVKD. This CDR3 has 14 amino acids. V was trimmed by 0 bases and J by 6 bases, leaving 9 bases between them. The CDR3 loop is CAISESISVNEQFF. The CDR3 DNA reads as TGTGCCATCAGTGAGTCAATATCCGTCAATGAGCAGTTCTTC.

In DNA form, the CDR3 reads TGTGCCAGCAGCCCCCTACGCGGTTTCACTGAAGCTTTCTTT. Protein sequence: CASSPLRGFTEAFF. This chain connects TRBV5-6 to TRBJ1-1; the D is unclear. V gave up 4 bases and J gave up 4 bases, with 14 bases separating them. The CDR3 consists of 14 residues. The germline CDR1 and CDR2 sequences are SGHDT and YYEEEE.

This clone was seen a handful of times. The chain joins TRBV29-1 to TRBJ1-1; TRBD1 matches at 8 bases. Germline V lookup: CDR1 SQVTM, CDR2 ANQGSEA. The CDR3 runs 16 residues. V trimming: 5 bases; J trimming: 4 bases; junction bases outside the gene matches: 15. CDR3 protein: CSVSIRPGGAVTEAFF. In DNA form, the CDR3 reads TGCAGCGTTAGTATTCGTCCAGGGGGCGCGGTCACTGAAGCTTTCTTT.

This chain links TRBV25-1 with TRBJ1-2; D is perhaps TRBD1 (6 bases). Trimming took off 2 bases at V and 5 bases at J, with 12 bases between the two ends. The CDR3 contains 14 residues. The germline V gene encodes CDR1 MGHDK and CDR2 SYGVNS. CDR3: CASSEPGQLYGYTF. CDR3 in DNA: TGTGCCAGCAGTGAACCCGGACAGCTTTATGGCTACACCTTC.

Concerning this clone: The same CDR3 also results from other DNA sequences found in this sample. V usage is TRBV7-2 and J usage is TRBJ2-7, with TRBD2 identical over 7 bases. This CDR3 spans 14 amino acids. Germline CDR1 and CDR2: SGHTA and FQGNSA. The trim removed 1 base at V and 3 bases at J, leaving 3 bases unmatched. CDR3 loop: CASSLVASGYEQYF. The CDR3 coding sequence is TGTGCCAGCAGCTTAGTGGCTAGCGGCTACGAGCAGTACTTC.

Here the CDR3 DNA reads TGTGCCAGCAGCCCCGGGACTAGCGGGAGCTACTCCTACAATGAGCAGTTCTTC. Protein product: CASSPGTSGSYSYNEQFF. The chain has TRBV7-2 and TRBJ2-1, with 14 bases matching TRBD2. The CDR3 length is 18 residues. J gave up 0 bases and V 5 bases, and 6 bases lay outside the gene matches. Germline CDR1 is SGHTA and CDR2 is FQGNSA.

The rearrangement links TRBV19 to TRBJ2-7; D is unclear. The CDR3 covers 13 residues. Per the germline V gene, CDR1 is LNHDA and CDR2 is SQIVND (reference sequence). In DNA form, the CDR3 reads TGTGCATGCAATGGGGTTATCTCCTACGAGCAGTACTTC. This encodes CACNGVISYEQYF.

The J gene is TRBJ2-1, the V gene TRBV6-1; D not certain. CDR1 is MNHNS and CDR2 is SASEGT in the germline V gene. V lost 5 bases and J 2 bases, leaving 7 bases between the germline ends. This CDR3 contains 13 residues. The CDR3 is CASSRAAYNEQFF. The CDR3 nucleotides read TGTGCCAGCAGTCGAGCTGCCTACAATGAGCAGTTCTTC.

V usage is TRBV29-1 and J usage is TRBJ2-7; tentative D call: TRBD2 (6 bases). CDR3 length: 12 residues. The germline V gene encodes CDR1 SQVTM and CDR2 ANQGSEA. V dropped 7 bases and J dropped 6 bases, with 16 bases sitting between them. The CDR3 loop is CSAWGLAAEQYF. CDR3 DNA sequence: TGCAGCGCGTGGGGACTCGCCGCCGAGCAGTACTTC.

CDR3 sequence (DNA): TGTGCCTGGAGTCCCTCCTCGGTCGGGATCCAAGAAGCTTTCTTT. Residues: CAWSPSSVGIQEAFF. The chain carries TRBV30 and TRBJ1-1; D call uncertain. The CDR3 spans 15 residues. Trimming pared 2 bases from V and 8 bases from J, leaving 21 bases between. The germline V gene encodes CDR1 GTSNPN and CDR2 SVGIG (reference sequence). The full variable domain, in which reference TRBV30 and TRBJ1-1 provide the parts outside the CDR3, is SQTIHQWPATLVQPVGSPLSLECTVEGTSNPNLYWYRQAAGRGLQLLFYSVGIGQISSEVPQNLSASRPQDRQFILSSKKLLLSDSGFYLCAWSPSSVGIQEAFFGQGTRLTVV.

The chain employs TRBV6-6 and TRBJ2-2; D is ambiguous. CDR3 length equals 14 residues. The V end was cut by 2 bases, the J end by 2 bases, with 6 bases between. Germline V lookup: CDR1 MNHNY, CDR2 SVGAGI (reference sequence). CDR3 protein: CASSYGPNTGELFF. CDR3 in DNA: TGTGCCAGCAGTTACGGGCCTAACACCGGGGAGCTGTTTTTT.

The rearrangement links TRBV6-1 to TRBJ2-1; 8 bases line up with TRBD1. With 5 bases clipped from V and 7 bases from J, the junction kept 4 bases outside the gene matches. CDR1 and CDR2 (germline): MNHNS, SASEGT. There are 13 residues in the CDR3. The DNA for the CDR3 is TGTGCCAGCAGTCCCAGGGGGCGAAATGAGCAGTTCTTC. It translates to CASSPRGRNEQFF.

The V gene is TRBV15, the J gene TRBJ1-5; 10 bases align to TRBD1. Germline trimming cut 4 bases from V and 7 bases from J; bases unmatched to any gene: 10. This CDR3 has 16 residues. The germline CDR1 and CDR2 sequences are LNHNV and YYDKDF (reference sequence). The CDR3 is CATSTEYGTGVQPQHF. CDR3 nucleotide sequence: TGTGCCACCAGCACCGAGTACGGGACAGGGGTCCAGCCCCAGCATTTT.

This rearrangement joins TRBV11-3 to TRBJ2-1; 8 nucleotides agree with TRBD2. CDR3 length equals 15 residues. V dropped 4 bases and J dropped 8; count of bases not matched to a gene: 10. Looked up from germline, CDR1 is SGHNT and CDR2 is YENEEA. The CDR3 reads CASSSLTQREHEQFF. CDR3 DNA: TGTGCCAGCAGCTCCCTGACCCAGCGGGAGCATGAGCAGTTCTTC.

This chain joins TRBV29-1 and TRBJ2-7, with 7 bases lining up with TRBD1. The better agreement between TRBJ2-5 and the DNA end casts doubt on the J call. The CDR3 has 14 residues. Per the germline V gene, CDR1 is SQVTM and CDR2 is ANQGSEA. The CDR3 DNA sequence: TGCAGCGGGGGTAGGGGACAGTTCCAAGAGACCCAGTACTTC. This codes for CSGGRGQFQETQYF.

This clone was seen a few times. This chain connects TRBV15 to TRBJ1-1; D is perhaps TRBD1 (6 bases). CDR1 is LNHNV, CDR2 YYDKDF, per germline (reference sequence). V shed 5 bases and J shed 5 bases, with 18 bases lying between them. The CDR3 runs 15 residues. The CDR3 region has the DNA TGTGCCACCAGCGGCCCTAACGGGGGCGTAACTGAAGCTTTCTTT. Amino acid sequence: CATSGPNGGVTEAFF.